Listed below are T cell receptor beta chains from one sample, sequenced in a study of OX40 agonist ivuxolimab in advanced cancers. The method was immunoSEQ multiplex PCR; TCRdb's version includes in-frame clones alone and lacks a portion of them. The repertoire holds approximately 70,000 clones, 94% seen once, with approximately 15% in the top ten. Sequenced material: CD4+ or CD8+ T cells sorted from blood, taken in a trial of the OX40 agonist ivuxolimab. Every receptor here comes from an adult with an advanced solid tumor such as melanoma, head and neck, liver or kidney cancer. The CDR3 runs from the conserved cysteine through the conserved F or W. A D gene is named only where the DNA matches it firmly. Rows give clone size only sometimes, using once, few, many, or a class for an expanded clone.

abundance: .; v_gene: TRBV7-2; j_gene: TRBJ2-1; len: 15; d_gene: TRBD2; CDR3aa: CASSSTSGSYNEQFF; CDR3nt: TGTGCCAGCAGCTCCACTAGCGGCTCCTACAATGAGCAGTTCTTC
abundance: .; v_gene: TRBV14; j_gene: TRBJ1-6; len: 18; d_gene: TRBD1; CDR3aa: CASSQGQGAYSYNSPLHF; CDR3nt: TGTGCCAGCAGCCAAGGGCAGGGGGCGTACTCCTATAATTCACCCCTCCACTTT
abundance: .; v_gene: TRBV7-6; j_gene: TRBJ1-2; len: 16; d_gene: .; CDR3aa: CASSLERGQTDYGYTF; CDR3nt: TGTGCCAGCAGCTTAGAAAGAGGACAGACGGACTATGGCTACACCTTC
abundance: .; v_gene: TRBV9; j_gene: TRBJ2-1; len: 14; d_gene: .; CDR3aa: CASSASGRDNEQFF; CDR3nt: TGTGCCAGCAGTGCCTCCGGCCGAGACAATGAGCAGTTCTTC
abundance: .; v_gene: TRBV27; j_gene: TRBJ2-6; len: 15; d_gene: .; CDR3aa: CASTAESSGANVLTF; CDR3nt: TGTGCCAGCACGGCGGAATCATCTGGGGCCAACGTCCTGACTTTC
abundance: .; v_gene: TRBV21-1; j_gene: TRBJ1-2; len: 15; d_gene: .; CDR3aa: CASSKCRGLGEGYTF; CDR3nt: TGTGCCAGCAGCAAATGTCGGGGACTGGGGGAGGGCTACACCTTC
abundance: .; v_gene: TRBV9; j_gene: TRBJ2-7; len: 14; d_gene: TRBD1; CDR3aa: CASSPAYRGVEQYF; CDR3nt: TGTGCCAGCAGCCCAGCATACAGGGGGGTCGAGCAGTACTTC
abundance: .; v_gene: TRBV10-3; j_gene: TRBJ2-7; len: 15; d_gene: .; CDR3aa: CAISGAVRSSYEQYF; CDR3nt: TGTGCCATCAGTGGGGCAGTCCGGAGCTCCTACGAGCAGTACTTC
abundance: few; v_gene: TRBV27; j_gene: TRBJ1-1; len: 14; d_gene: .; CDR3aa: CASSLGNRGTEAFF; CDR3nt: TGTGCCAGCAGTTTAGGGAACCGTGGAACTGAAGCTTTCTTT
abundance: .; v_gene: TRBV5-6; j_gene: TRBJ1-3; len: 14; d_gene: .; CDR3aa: CASSFQTSGNTIYF; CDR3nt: TGTGCCAGCAGCTTCCAGACCTCTGGAAACACCATATATTTT
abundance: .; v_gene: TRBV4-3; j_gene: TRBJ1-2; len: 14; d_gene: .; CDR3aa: CASSQGQTHYGYTF; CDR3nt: TGCGCCAGCAGCCAAGGACAGACCCACTATGGCTACACCTTC
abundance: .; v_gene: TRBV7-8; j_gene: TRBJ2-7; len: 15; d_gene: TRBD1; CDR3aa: CASSLQTGSSYEQYF; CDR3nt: TGTGCCAGCAGCCTCCAGACAGGGTCCTCCTACGAGCAGTACTTC
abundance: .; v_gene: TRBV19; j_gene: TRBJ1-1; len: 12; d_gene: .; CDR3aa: CASSIVAGWAFF; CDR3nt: TGTGCCAGTAGTATAGTCGCGGGGTGGGCTTTCTTT
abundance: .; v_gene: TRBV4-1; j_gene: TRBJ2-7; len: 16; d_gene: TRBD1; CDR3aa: CASSQDWDRSTYEQYF; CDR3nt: TGCGCCAGCAGCCAAGATTGGGACAGGAGCACCTACGAGCAGTACTTC
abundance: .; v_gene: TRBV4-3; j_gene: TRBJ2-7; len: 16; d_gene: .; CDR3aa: CASSPRPVGSTSEQYF; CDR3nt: TGCGCCAGCAGCCCCCGCCCGGTTGGGTCCACGAGCGAGCAGTACTTC
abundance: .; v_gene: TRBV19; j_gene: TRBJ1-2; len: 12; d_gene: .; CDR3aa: CAGRAPEAGYTF; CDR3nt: TGTGCCGGCCGGGCCCCAGAGGCGGGCTACACCTTC
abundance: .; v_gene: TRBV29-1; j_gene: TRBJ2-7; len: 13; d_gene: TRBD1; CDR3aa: CSVAGTDLYEQYF; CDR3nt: TGCAGCGTTGCCGGGACAGACCTTTACGAGCAGTACTTC
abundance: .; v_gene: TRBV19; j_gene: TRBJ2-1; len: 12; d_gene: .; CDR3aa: CASSPPYNEQFF; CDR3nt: TGTGCCAGTAGTCCCCCTTATAATGAGCAGTTCTTC
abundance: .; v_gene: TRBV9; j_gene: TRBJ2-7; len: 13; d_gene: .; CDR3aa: CASSVDMGSEQYF; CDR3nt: TGTGCCAGCAGCGTAGATATGGGGAGCGAGCAGTACTTC
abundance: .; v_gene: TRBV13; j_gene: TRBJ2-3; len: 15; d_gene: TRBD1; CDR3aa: CASSEDRGYTDTQYF; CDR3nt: TGTGCCAGCAGCGAGGACAGGGGGTACACAGATACGCAGTATTTT
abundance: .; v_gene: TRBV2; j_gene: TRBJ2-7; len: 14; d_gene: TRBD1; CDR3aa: CASTRDRASYEQYF; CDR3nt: TGTGCCAGCACCAGGGACAGGGCCTCCTACGAGCAGTACTTC
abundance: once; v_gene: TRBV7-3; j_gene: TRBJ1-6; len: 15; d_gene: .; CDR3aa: CASSLEGGWNSPLHF; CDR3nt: TGTGCCAGCAGCTTAGAGGGAGGGTGGAATTCACCCCTCCACTTT
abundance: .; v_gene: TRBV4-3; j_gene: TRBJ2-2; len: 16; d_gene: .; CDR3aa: CASSQDRGFGTGELFF; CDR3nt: TGCGCCAGCAGCCAAGATCGGGGGTTTGGCACCGGGGAGCTGTTTTTT
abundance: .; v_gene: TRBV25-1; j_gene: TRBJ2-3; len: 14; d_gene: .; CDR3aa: CASSAGESTDTQYF; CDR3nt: TGTGCCAGCAGTGCAGGGGAGAGCACAGATACGCAGTATTTT
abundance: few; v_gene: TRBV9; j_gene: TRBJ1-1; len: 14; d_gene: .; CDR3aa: CASSVVGGGTEAFF; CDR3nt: TGTGCCAGCAGCGTAGTCGGGGGCGGCACTGAAGCTTTCTTT
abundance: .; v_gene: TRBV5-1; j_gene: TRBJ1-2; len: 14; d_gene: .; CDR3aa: CASSLAVPNYGYTF; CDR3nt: TGCGCCAGCAGCTTGGCCGTTCCTAACTATGGCTACACCTTC
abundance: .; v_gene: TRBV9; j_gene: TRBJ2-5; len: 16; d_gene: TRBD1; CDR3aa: CASSAGRTGWVETQYF; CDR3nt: TGTGCCAGCAGCGCAGGGAGGACAGGGTGGGTGGAGACCCAGTACTTC
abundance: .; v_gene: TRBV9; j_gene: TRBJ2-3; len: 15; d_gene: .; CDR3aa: CASSVAQTGADTQYF; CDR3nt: TGTGCCAGCAGCGTAGCCCAGACAGGCGCAGATACGCAGTATTTT
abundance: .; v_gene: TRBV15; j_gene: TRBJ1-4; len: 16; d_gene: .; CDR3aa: CATSRVGDRLNEKLFF; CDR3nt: TGTGCCACCAGCAGAGTAGGGGACCGACTTAATGAAAAACTGTTTTTT
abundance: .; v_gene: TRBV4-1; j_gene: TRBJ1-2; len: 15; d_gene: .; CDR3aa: CASSQDLGAGYDYTF; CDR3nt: TGCGCCAGCAGCCAAGATCTGGGGGCAGGGTATGACTACACCTTC
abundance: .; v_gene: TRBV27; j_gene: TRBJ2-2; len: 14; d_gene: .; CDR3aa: CASSFGGNTGELFF; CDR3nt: TGTGCCAGCAGTTTCGGGGGGAACACCGGGGAGCTGTTTTTT
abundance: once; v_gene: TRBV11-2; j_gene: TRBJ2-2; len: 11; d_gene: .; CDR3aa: CASSPTGELFF; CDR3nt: TGTGCCAGCAGTCCGACCGGGGAGCTGTTTTTT
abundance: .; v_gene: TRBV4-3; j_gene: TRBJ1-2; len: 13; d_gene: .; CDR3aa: CASSQDREGVYTF; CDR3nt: TGCGCCAGCAGCCAAGATCGGGAGGGTGTCTACACCTTC
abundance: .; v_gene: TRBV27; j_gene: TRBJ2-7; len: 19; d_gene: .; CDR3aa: CASSLGASASHRWSYEQYF; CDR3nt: TGTGCCAGCAGTTTAGGGGCTAGCGCTTCGCACAGGTGGTCCTACGAGCAGTACTTC
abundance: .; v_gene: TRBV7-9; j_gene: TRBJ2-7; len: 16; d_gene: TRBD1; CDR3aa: CASSLGSGTGTYEQYF; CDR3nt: TGTGCCAGCAGCTTGGGATCCGGGACAGGGACCTACGAGCAGTACTTC
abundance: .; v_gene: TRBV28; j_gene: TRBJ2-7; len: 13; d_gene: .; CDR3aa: CASSTIVRDEQYF; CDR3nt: TGTGCCAGCAGCACCATCGTGAGGGACGAGCAGTACTTC
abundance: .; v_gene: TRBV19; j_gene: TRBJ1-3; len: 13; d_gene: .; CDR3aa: CASSTGTRNTIYF; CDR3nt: TGTGCCAGTAGTACCGGGACCAGAAACACCATATATTTT
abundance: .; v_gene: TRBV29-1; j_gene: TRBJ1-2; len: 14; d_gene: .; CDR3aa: CSAPGVGPNYGYTF; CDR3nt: TGCAGCGCCCCGGGTGTGGGCCCCAACTATGGCTACACCTTC
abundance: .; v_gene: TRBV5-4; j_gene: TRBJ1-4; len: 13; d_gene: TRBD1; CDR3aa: CASSFTGGEKLFF; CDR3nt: TGTGCCAGCAGCTTTACAGGGGGTGAAAAACTGTTTTTT
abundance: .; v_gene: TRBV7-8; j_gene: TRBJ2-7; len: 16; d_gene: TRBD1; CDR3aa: CASSLDWQGAHYEQYF; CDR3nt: TGTGCCAGCAGCTTAGACTGGCAGGGGGCCCATTACGAGCAGTACTTC
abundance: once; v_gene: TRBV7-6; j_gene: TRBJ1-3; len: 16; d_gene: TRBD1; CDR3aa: CASSLNPTGEGNTIYF; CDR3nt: TGTGCCAGCAGCTTAAACCCGACAGGGGAGGGAAACACCATATATTTT
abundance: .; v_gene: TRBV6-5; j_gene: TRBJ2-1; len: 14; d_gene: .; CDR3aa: CASSFKPPWGEQFF; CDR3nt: TGTGCCAGCAGTTTCAAACCTCCCTGGGGTGAGCAGTTCTTC
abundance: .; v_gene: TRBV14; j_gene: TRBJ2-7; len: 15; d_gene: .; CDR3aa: CASSQEEGRGYEQYF; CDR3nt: TGTGCCAGCAGCCAAGAAGAGGGAAGAGGCTACGAGCAGTACTTC
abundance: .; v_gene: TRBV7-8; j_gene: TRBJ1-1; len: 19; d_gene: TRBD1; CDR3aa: CASSLAAKSPGGRSTEAFF; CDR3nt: TGTGCCAGCAGCTTAGCGGCAAAATCGCCAGGGGGTCGAAGCACTGAAGCTTTCTTT
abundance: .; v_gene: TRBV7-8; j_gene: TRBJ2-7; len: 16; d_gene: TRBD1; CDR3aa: CASSLASQGAYYEQYF; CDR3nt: TGTGCCAGCAGCTTAGCGTCACAGGGGGCCTACTACGAGCAGTACTTC
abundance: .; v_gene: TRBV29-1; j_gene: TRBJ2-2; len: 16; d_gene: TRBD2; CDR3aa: CSVELLAEVNTGELFF; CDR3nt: TGCAGCGTTGAGCTACTAGCGGAAGTAAACACCGGGGAGCTGTTTTTT
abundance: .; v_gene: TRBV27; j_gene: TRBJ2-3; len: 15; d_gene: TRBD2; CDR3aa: CASSISGIQTDTQYF; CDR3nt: TGTGCCAGCAGTATTAGCGGGATACAGACAGATACGCAGTATTTT
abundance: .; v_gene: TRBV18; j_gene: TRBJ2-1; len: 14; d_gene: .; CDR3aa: CASSPRVPEDEQFF; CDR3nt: TGTGCCAGCTCACCCCGGGTCCCAGAAGATGAGCAGTTCTTC